A selection of T cell receptor beta chains follows, all from one sample in a study of patients and donors after allogeneic stem cell transplantation. TCRdb reanalysed the RT-PCR reads using MiXCR and keeps one entry per CDR3 protein. The sample lists 190,000 or so distinct CDR3 sequences, 41% occurring once. Material for sequencing was blood, either unsorted or a sorted T cell fraction (not recorded which). The receptors here all came from a human donor who was either an allogeneic HSCT recipient or a stem cell or donor lymphocyte infusion donor (not recorded which). It is not recorded whose cells these are; they may come from a transplant donor. Each CDR3 is given with its conserved first and last residue. The order of the fields is V gene, clone size, J gene, CDR3 protein. Size is stated for part of the rows, as once, few or many counts, or as a class when the clone is expanded.

TRBV2	once	TRBJ2-3	CASSDGRGPNTDTQYF
TRBV7-8	few	TRBJ1-4	CASSRSGVRNEKLFF
TRBV29-1	NA	TRBJ2-1	CSVDALAGLYNEQFF
TRBV29-1	NA	TRBJ1-5	CSVSQGLNQPQHF
TRBV5-6	NA	TRBJ1-1	CASSLRGAEAFF
TRBV29-1	NA	TRBJ2-7	CSVTGTTTYEQYF
TRBV27	once	TRBJ1-6	CASSFGTDNSPLHF
TRBV11-2	NA	TRBJ2-5	CASSLVGLAKETQYF
TRBV12-3/TRBV12-4	few	TRBJ1-2	CASSLPQGNGYTF
TRBV2	NA	TRBJ2-7	CASSEPGLHTYEQYF
TRBV27	few	TRBJ2-3	CASSLSTSGRGLTDTQYF
TRBV29-1	NA	TRBJ2-1	CSVADHALANNEQFF
TRBV28	few	TRBJ2-2	CASSSTSELAGELFF
TRBV3-1	NA	TRBJ2-7	CASSQDRTGQYF
TRBV6-5	NA	TRBJ2-4	CASSPQLAKNIQYF
TRBV7-9	NA	TRBJ2-3	CASPGQLTDTQYF
TRBV4-3	NA	TRBJ2-7	CASSQANPGTRYEQYF
TRBV20-1	NA	TRBJ1-1	CSARDRFILNTEAFF
TRBV12-3/TRBV12-4	NA	TRBJ2-3	CASSLLAGGLTDTQYF
TRBV24-1	few	TRBJ2-1	CATSGGAGGPWDEQFF
TRBV6-5	NA	TRBJ2-3	CASTLIGQGAQADTQYF
TRBV29-1	few	TRBJ1-5	CSVGQSNQPQHF
TRBV3-1	few	TRBJ1-2	CASSQMGSYTF
TRBV4-3	NA	TRBJ2-2	CASSQETSVLAGTGELFF
TRBV6-6	NA	TRBJ1-6	CASSYSRQAGSPLHF
TRBV29-1	few	TRBJ1-1	CSVEDGPLNTEAFF
TRBV12-3/TRBV12-4	NA	TRBJ2-1	CASLDSYNEQFF
TRBV12-3/TRBV12-4	few	TRBJ2-2	CASSSGTGELFF
TRBV5-1	NA	TRBJ2-1	CASTQGGPGDNEQFF
TRBV6-5	NA	TRBJ2-7	CASRYTAVEEQYF
TRBV12-3/TRBV12-4	NA	TRBJ2-3	CASSPTGLGTDTQYF
TRBV7-9	few	TRBJ1-1	CASSLGSGKGNTEAFF